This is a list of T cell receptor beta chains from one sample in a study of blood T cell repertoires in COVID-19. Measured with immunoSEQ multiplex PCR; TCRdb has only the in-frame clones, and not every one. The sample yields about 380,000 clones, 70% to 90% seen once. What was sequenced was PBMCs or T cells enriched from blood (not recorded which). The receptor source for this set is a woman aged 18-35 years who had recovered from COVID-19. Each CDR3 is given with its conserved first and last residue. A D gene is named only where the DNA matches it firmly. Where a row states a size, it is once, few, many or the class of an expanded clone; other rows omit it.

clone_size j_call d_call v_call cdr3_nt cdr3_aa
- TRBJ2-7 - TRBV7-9 TGTGCCAGCAGCTTAAAAGCAGGGGCGCACTTC CASSLKAGAHF
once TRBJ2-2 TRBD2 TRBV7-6 TGTGCCAGCAGCTTTGGACTAGCCGGGGAGCTGTTTTTT CASSFGLAGELFF
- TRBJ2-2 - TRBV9 TGTGCCAGCAGCCCAGGGACTGGCAGGAACACCGGGGAGCTGTTTTTT CASSPGTGRNTGELFF
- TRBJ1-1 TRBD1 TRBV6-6 TGTGCCAGCAGTTACTCAAGGGGGCAGAGCACTGAAGCTTTCTTT CASSYSRGQSTEAFF
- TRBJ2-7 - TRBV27 TGTGCCAGCAGCCGTACAGGGAAGGACGAGCAGTACTTC CASSRTGKDEQYF
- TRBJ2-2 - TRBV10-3 TGTGCCATCAGTGAGTCGAGGCCCACCGGGGAGCTGTTTTTT CAISESRPTGELFF
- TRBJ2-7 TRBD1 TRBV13 TGTGCCAGCAGCGTAGGACAGGGGGCTTACGAGCAGTACTTC CASSVGQGAYEQYF
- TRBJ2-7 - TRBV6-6 TGTGCCAGCAGTTACCGGCAAAGGGGCGTCCACGAGCAGTACTTC CASSYRQRGVHEQYF
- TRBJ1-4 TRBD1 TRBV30 TGTGCCTGGAGCAGGGACAGGGCTAATGAAAAACTGTTTTTT CAWSRDRANEKLFF
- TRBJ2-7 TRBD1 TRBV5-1 TGCGCCAGCAGCTTGGACGGGACAGACTTCTACGAGCAGTACTTC CASSLDGTDFYEQYF
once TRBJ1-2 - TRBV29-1 TGCAGCGTTGACCAGCGGGCGCGGGAGGACTATGGCTACACCTTC CSVDQRAREDYGYTF
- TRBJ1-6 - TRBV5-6 TGTGCCAGCAGCTTGGATGGCAATAATTCACCCCTCCACTTT CASSLDGNNSPLHF
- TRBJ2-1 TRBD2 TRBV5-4 TGTGCCAGCAGCTTAACTAGCGGGGGCTCCTACAATGAGCAGTTCTTC CASSLTSGGSYNEQFF
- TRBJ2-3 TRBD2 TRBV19 TGTGCCAGTTCCCTAGCGGGGGCGCTCAGGGATACGCAGTATTTT CASSLAGALRDTQYF
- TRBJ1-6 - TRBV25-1 TGTGCCAGCAGTGAATATCGTTCACCCCTCCACTTT CASSEYRSPLHF
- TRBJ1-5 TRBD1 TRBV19 TGTGCCAGTGGTATCGGACAGGGTCGTCAGCCCCAGCATTTT CASGIGQGRQPQHF
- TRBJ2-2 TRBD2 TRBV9 TGTGCCAGCAGCGTAGTAGCGGGGCCCAACACCGGGGAGCTGTTTTTT CASSVVAGPNTGELFF
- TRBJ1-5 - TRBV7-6 TGTGCCAGCAGCTTAGGAGGGAGGAGCAATCAGCCCCAGCATTTT CASSLGGRSNQPQHF
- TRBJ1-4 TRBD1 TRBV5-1 TGCGCCAGCAGCTTGGGATGGGACAGGGCCTTCAGCACTAATGAAAAACTGTTTTTT CASSLGWDRAFSTNEKLFF
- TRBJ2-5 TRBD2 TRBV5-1 TGCGCCAGCAGCCTCGGACTAGCGGGCGAAGAGACCCAGTACTTC CASSLGLAGEETQYF
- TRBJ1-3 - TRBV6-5 TGTGCCAGCAGTCCCGGACACCGAAACACCATATATTTT CASSPGHRNTIYF
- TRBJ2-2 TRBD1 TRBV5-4 TGTGCCAGCAGCTTGCTCCAGGGGGACACCGGGGAGCTGTTTTTT CASSLLQGDTGELFF
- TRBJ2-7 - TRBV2 TGTGCCACGGCAGGGGGGTCGAGCTCCTACGAGCAGTACTTC CATAGGSSSYEQYF
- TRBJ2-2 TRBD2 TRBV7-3 TGTGCCAGCAAACGGGTAGCGGGGGAGAACACCGGGGAGCTGTTTTTT CASKRVAGENTGELFF
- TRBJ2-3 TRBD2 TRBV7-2 TGTGCCAGCAGCTCTAGCGGGGGAGTCTCCACAGATACGCAGTATTTT CASSSSGGVSTDTQYF
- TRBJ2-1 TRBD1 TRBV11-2 TGTGCCAGCAGCTCCCGCGGAGACAGACAGGGACCCTACAATGAGCAGTTCTTC CASSSRGDRQGPYNEQFF
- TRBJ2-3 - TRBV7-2 TGTGCCAGCAGCTTAGGGGTTAGCGGAGATACGCAGTATTTT CASSLGVSGDTQYF
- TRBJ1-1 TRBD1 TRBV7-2 TGTGCCAGCAGCCCGGGACAGGGCATTACTGAAGCTTTCTTT CASSPGQGITEAFF
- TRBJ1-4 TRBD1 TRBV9 TGTGCCAGCAGCGTAGGGGACAGACCCGCTGAGGAACTGTTTTTT CASSVGDRPAEELFF
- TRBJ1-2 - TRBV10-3 TGTGCCATCAGTGGGGCCCTTCAGGGGCCTAACTATGGCTACACCTTC CAISGALQGPNYGYTF
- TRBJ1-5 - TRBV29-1 TGCAGCGCCGGGGGAGGGTACAATCAGCCCCAGCATTTT CSAGGGYNQPQHF
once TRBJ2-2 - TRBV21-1 TGTGCCAGCAGCAAAGGACAGGGGAGTGGGGGCTCGGCCGGGGAGCTGTTTTTT CASSKGQGSGGSAGELFF
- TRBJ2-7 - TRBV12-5 TGTGCTAGTGGTCAGCCGGTGTGGATAGTGGCAGGGATCAACTACGAGCAGTACTTC CASGQPVWIVAGINYEQYF
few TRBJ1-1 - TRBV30 TGTGCCTGGAGACAGGGTGCGAACACTGAAGCTTTCTTT CAWRQGANTEAFF
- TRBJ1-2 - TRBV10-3 TGTGCCTCCCAACAGGCAGGGGACGCAACTAACTATGGCTACACCTTC CASQQAGDATNYGYTF
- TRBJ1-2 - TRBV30 TGTGCCTGGAGCTTGCAGGGTGACCCCTATGGCTACACCTTC CAWSLQGDPYGYTF
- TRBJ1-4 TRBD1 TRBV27 TGTGCCAGCAAGGTCGGACAGGGGCCGAGAGAAGAAAAACTGTTTTTT CASKVGQGPREEKLFF
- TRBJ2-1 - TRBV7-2 TGTGCCAGCAACCCGGCGTCTCCGGGCAATGAGCAGTTCTTC CASNPASPGNEQFF
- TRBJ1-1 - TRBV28 TGTGCCAGCAGTTTATCAGGGAGGACTGAAGCTTTCTTT CASSLSGRTEAFF
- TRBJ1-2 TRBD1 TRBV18 TGTGCCAGCTCACCACTGCGGGACAGGGGGCAAGTTCATGGCTACACCTTC CASSPLRDRGQVHGYTF
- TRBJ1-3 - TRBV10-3 TGTGCCATCAGCCCCTCATTGGACAAGAGCTCTGGAAACACCATATATTTT CAISPSLDKSSGNTIYF
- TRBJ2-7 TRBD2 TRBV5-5 TGTGCCAGCAGCTTGAAGGGAGGGAGCGAGCAGTACTTC CASSLKGGSEQYF
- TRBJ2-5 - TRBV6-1 TGTGCCAGCAGTGAACGTACCACTAGCCTACCCCAAGAGACCCAGTACTTC CASSERTTSLPQETQYF
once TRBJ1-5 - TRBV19 TGTGCCAGTAGTGATGGGGGCTTTGGGGACGATCAGCCCCAGCATTTT CASSDGGFGDDQPQHF
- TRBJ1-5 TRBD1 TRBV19 TGTGCCAGTAGTATTCCCAGGGGGTCTAGGAGCGGCAATCAGCCCCAGCATTTT CASSIPRGSRSGNQPQHF
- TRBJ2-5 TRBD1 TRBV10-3 TGTGCCATCAGTGAATCCCCGGGACAGGGAACGCCAGGGACCCAGTACTTC CAISESPGQGTPGTQYF
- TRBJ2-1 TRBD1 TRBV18 TGTGCCAGCTCACGAGGGGGACAGGGGGCTAACAATGAGCAGTTCTTC CASSRGGQGANNEQFF
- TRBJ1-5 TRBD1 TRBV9 TGTGCCAGCAGCGTAGATAAAGGACAGGCGAGCAATCAGCCCCAGCATTTT CASSVDKGQASNQPQHF
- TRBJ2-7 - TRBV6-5 TGTGCCAGCAGTTACTCGAGGCAGTCCTACGAGCAGTACTTC CASSYSRQSYEQYF
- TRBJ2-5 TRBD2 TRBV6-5 TGTGCCAGCAGTTACCCAAGGGAGGGGACCGGGGCCCAGTACTTC CASSYPREGTGAQYF
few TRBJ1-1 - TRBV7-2 TGTGCCAGCAGCTCCGGTCGGAACACTGAAGCTTTCTTT CASSSGRNTEAFF
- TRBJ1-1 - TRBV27 TGTGCCAGCAGTTTATCGTGGGAGGACACTGAAGCTTTCTTT CASSLSWEDTEAFF
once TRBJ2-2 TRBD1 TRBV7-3 TGTGCCAGCAGTAGGGACAGGGCGTCCACCGGGGAGCTGTTTTTT CASSRDRASTGELFF
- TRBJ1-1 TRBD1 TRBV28 TGTGCCAGCAGTCCCCCCGGTGCAGGGGGGAGAATGAACACTGAAGCTTTCTTT CASSPPGAGGRMNTEAFF
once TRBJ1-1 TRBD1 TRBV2 TGTGCCAGCAGTTCCGGGACAGGGTACGAGCACACTGAAGCTTTCTTT CASSSGTGYEHTEAFF
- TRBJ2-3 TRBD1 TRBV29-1 TGCAGCGTTCGAGGGGGACAGGGGTTCACAGATACGCAGTATTTT CSVRGGQGFTDTQYF
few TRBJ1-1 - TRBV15 TGTGCCACCAGCAGGGACCTGACAGCATTGAACACTGAAGCTTTCTTT CATSRDLTALNTEAFF